This T cell receptor (beta chain) stems from a study of blood T cell repertoires in COVID-19. Authors' analysis steps: Reference gene primer amplification gave estimated nucleated cell counts. Here immunoSEQ multiplex PCR was the method, and the copy in TCRdb shows in-frame clones only, minus some. The V and J calls and clone size were taken over from that table, and D and trimming were inferred from the DNA. This table holds about 290,000 clones, over 80% found once. The CDR3 has 15 residues. From germline, CDR1 is SGDLS and CDR2 YYNGEE. Losses at the gene ends were 4 bases for V and 0 bases for J; bases not matched to a gene: 3.

J is TRBJ2-1 and V is TRBV9, with TRBD2 matching 8 bases. What was sequenced was peripheral blood. The source is a woman in her forties or fifties with active or convalescent COVID-19. In DNA, the CDR3 is TGTGCCAGCAGCTTCAGCGGGAGCTCCTACAATGAGCAGTTCTTC. Amino acid sequence: CASSFSGSSYNEQFF. The whole variable domain, filled in from reference TRBV9 and TRBJ2-1, reads DSGVTQTPKHLITATGQRVTLRCSPRSGDLSVYWYQQSLDQGLQFLIQYYNGEERAKGNILERFSAQQFPDLHSELNLSSLELGDSALYFCASSFSGSSYNEQFFGPGTRLTVL.